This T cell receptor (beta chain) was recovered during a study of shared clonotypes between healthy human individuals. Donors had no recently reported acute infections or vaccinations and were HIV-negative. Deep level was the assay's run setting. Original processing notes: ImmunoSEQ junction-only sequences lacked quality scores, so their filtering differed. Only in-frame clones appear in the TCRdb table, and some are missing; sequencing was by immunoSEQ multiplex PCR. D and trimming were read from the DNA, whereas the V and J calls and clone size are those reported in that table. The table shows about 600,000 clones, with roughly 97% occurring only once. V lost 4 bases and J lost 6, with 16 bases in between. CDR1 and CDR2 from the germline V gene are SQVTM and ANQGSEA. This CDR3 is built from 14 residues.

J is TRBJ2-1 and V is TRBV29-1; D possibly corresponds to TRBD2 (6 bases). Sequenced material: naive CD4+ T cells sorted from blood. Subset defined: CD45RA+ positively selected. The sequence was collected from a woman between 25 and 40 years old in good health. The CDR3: CSVVFRGRPNEQFF. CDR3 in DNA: TGCAGCGTTGTGTTTCGGGGGAGGCCCAATGAGCAGTTCTTC.